One sample yielded the 20 T cell receptor beta chains listed below, sequenced in a study of shared clonotypes between healthy human individuals. Method: immunoSEQ multiplex PCR; TCRdb's copy keeps in-frame clones and lacks some. The sample yields some 2.1 million clones, about 95% seen once. Naive CD8 isolation took CD45RO-negative cells positively selected for CCR7 and excluded terminally differentiated effector memory CD45RA+ cells. Material for sequencing was naive CD8+ T cells sorted from blood. The receptors derive from a man aged 18 to 29 in good health.

J is TRBJ2-7 and V is TRBV27, with D possibly matching TRBD2 (6 bases). This CDR3 is built from 16 residues. V was cut by 0 bases and J by 0 bases, with 12 bases left in between. Germline V gives CDR1 MNHEY, CDR2 SMNVEV (reference sequence). CDR3 residues: CASSLSGAGTSYEQYF. The DNA for the CDR3 is TGTGCCAGCAGTTTATCGGGCGCGGGGACCTCCTACGAGCAGTACTTC.

V usage is TRBV2 and J usage is TRBJ2-2; no definite D call. The CDR3 extends over 14 amino acids. V lost 5 bases, J lost 1 base, and 8 bases lay in between. CDR1 is SNHLY, CDR2 FYNNEI, per germline. The CDR3 here is CASSHRENTGELFF. The CDR3 DNA reads as TGTGCCAGCAGTCACAGAGAGAACACCGGGGAGCTGTTTTTT.

This chain uses TRBV2 with TRBJ1-1; 8 nucleotides line up with TRBD1. The junction had 10 bases not matched to a gene; V was cut back by 6 bases and J by 1 base. The CDR3 is made up of 16 amino acids. Germline V lookup: CDR1 SNHLY, CDR2 FYNNEI. CDR3 sequence (DNA): TGTGCCAGCAGACCCAGACAGGGGAGGAGGAACACTGAAGCTTTCTTT. Amino acids: CASRPRQGRRNTEAFF.

The V gene is TRBV7-3, the J gene TRBJ1-2, with D maybe TRBD1 (6 bases). Per the germline V gene, CDR1 is SGHTA and CDR2 is FQGTGA. The V end lost 1 base, the J end lost 4 bases, and 19 bases lay between the germline ends. The CDR3 has 17 residues. In DNA form, the CDR3 reads TGTGCCAGCAGCTTAAACCCCGTGGAACGGGACACCTATGGCTACACCTTC. This translates into CASSLNPVERDTYGYTF. Based on the CDR3 plus reference TRBV7-3 and TRBJ1-2, the full variable domain is GAGVSQTPSNKVTEKGKYVELRCDPISGHTALYWYRQSLGQGPEFLIYFQGTGAADDSGLPNDRFFAVRPEGSVSTLKIQRTERGDSAVYLCASSLNPVERDTYGYTFGSGTRLTVV.

The gene calls are TRBV4-1 and TRBJ2-1; TRBD2 matches at 8 bases. The CDR3 totals 17 residues. From germline, CDR1 is MGHRA and CDR2 YSYEKL. J gave up 0 bases and V 4 bases, and 8 bases lay outside the gene matches. CDR3 loop: CASSLVAGRSSYNEQFF. The CDR3 region has the DNA TGCGCCAGCAGCCTAGTAGCGGGACGAAGCTCCTACAATGAGCAGTTCTTC.

Notes on this clone: The sample contains more than one DNA sequence encoding this CDR3. This chain joins TRBV11-2 and TRBJ2-7; 7 bases match TRBD1. V shed 5 bases, J shed 2 bases, and the junction held 3 bases outside the gene matches. The CDR3 is made up of 13 amino acids. Germline assignment: CDR1 SGHAT and CDR2 FQNNGV. CDR3 DNA sequence: TGTGCCAGCAGCAGGGGGCCGACCTACGAGCAGTACTTC. This gives the protein CASSRGPTYEQYF.

The genes are TRBV11-1 and TRBJ2-1; TRBD2 matches at 8 bases. The junction had 6 bases not matched to a gene; V was cut back by 1 base and J by 4 bases. CDR1 SGHAT and CDR2 FQDESV come from the germline V gene (reference sequence). CDR3 length: 16 amino acids. CDR3 DNA sequence: TGTGCCAGCAGCTTAGACGTGACTAGCGTATACAATGAGCAGTTCTTC. Translated: CASSLDVTSVYNEQFF.

This clone occurred once. The chain joins TRBV7-6 to TRBJ2-7; no clear D gene. V dropped 5 bases and J dropped 3 bases, with 11 bases sitting between them. Germline V gives CDR1 SGHVS, CDR2 FNYEAQ. This CDR3 comprises 13 residues. The CDR3 region has the DNA TGTGCCAGCAGCCCCGGGCCGTTCTACGAGCAGTACTTC. As protein: CASSPGPFYEQYF.

This chain links TRBV6-5 with TRBJ1-2; D is uncertain. The ends were cut back, 2 bases at V and 8 bases at J, with 12 bases in the middle. From germline, CDR1 is MNHEY and CDR2 SVGAGI. This CDR3 spans 13 amino acids. CDR3 bases: TGTGCCAGCAGTTACGCGTCAGCGAAGGGCTACACCTTC. Protein sequence: CASSYASAKGYTF.

Comment on this clone: The same CDR3 also results from other DNA sequences found in this sample. The chain combines TRBV19 with TRBJ2-7; D remains ambiguous. The CDR3 has 12 residues. The germline CDR1 and CDR2 sequences are LNHDA and SQIVND (reference sequence). V lost 5 bases and J 3 bases, leaving 8 bases between the germline ends. The CDR3 is CASSPQGYEQYF. CDR3 nucleotide sequence: TGTGCCAGTAGTCCGCAAGGCTACGAGCAGTACTTC.

This clone was recorded only once. The rearrangement uses TRBV10-1 and TRBJ1-5; D may be TRBD1 (6 bases). Germline lookup yields CDR1 WNHNN and CDR2 SYGVQD (reference sequence). Trimming left V 8 bases short and J 0 bases short, with 17 bases between. CDR3 length: 16 residues. CDR3 in DNA: TGCGCCAGCCAAGGAAGGGGGGTCTGTAGCAATCAGCCCCAGCATTTT. Protein sequence: CASQGRGVCSNQPQHF.

This clone has a handful of counts. This chain uses TRBV21-1 with TRBJ1-5. TRBV21-1 is given as a pseudogene. The CDR3 runs to 15 residues. The CDR3: CASTCGGKGNQPQHF. CDR3 DNA sequence: TGTGCCAGCACGTGCGGAGGTAAAGGTAATCAGCCCCAGCATTTT.

As regards this clone: Other DNA sequences within the sample encode an identical CDR3. The gene calls are TRBV9 and TRBJ2-3, with a possible D match to TRBD2 (5 bases). Trimming pared 0 bases from V and 0 bases from J, leaving 8 bases between. Germline CDR1 is SGDLS and CDR2 is YYNGEE. This CDR3 comprises 15 residues. CDR3 in DNA: TGTGCCAGCAGCGTAGATGGACTCAGCACAGATACGCAGTATTTT. Translating it yields CASSVDGLSTDTQYF.

The V and J genes are TRBV6-6 and TRBJ1-6; D uncertain. CDR3 length equals 16 residues. CDR1 MNHNY and CDR2 SVGAGI come from the germline V gene (reference sequence). The germline V and J ends were trimmed by 1 base and 4 bases, with 11 bases remaining between them. CDR3 sequence reads: CASSYYPDTYNSPLHF. DNA of the CDR3: TGTGCCAGCAGTTACTACCCAGACACGTATAATTCACCCCTCCACTTT.

This sequence joins TRBV2 and TRBJ1-2; no definite D call. The CDR3 covers 15 residues. With 7 bases removed from V and 3 bases from J, the gap between germline ends came to 18 bases. Germline V lookup: CDR1 SNHLY, CDR2 FYNNEI. CDR3 bases: TGTGCCAGCAACGTAGGTGACTTTTGGGACTATGGCTACACCTTC. Its translation: CASNVGDFWDYGYTF.

J is TRBJ2-7 and V is TRBV7-9; maybe TRBD2 (6 bases). CDR1 and CDR2 (germline): SEHNR, FQNEAQ (reference sequence). Trimming stripped 5 bases from V and 2 bases from J, with 16 bases between. CDR3 length equals 15 residues. For the CDR3, the DNA is TGTGCCAGCAGCGCCCCGGAGGGTACCCCCTACGAGCAGTACTTC. Translated, it gives CASSAPEGTPYEQYF.

The chain combines TRBV5-8 with TRBJ1-2, with 10 bases lining up with TRBD1. Trimming removed 4 bases from V and 7 bases from J; junction bases left unmatched: 7. The CDR3 extends over 14 amino acids. CDR1 SGHTS and CDR2 YDEGEE come from the germline V gene. The DNA for the CDR3 is TGTGCCAGCAGCCCGGGACAGGGGTTTGGTGGCTACACCTTC. It encodes CASSPGQGFGGYTF.

The chain joins TRBV7-8 to TRBJ2-1, with D possibly TRBD2 on 7 matching bases. Trimming pared 5 bases from V and 9 bases from J, leaving 20 bases between. Looked up from germline, CDR1 is SGHVS and CDR2 is FQNEAQ. The CDR3 is made up of 15 amino acids. The DNA for the CDR3 is TGTGCCAGCAGCGATCCGGGGGGCCGGCGCCCTGAGCAGTTCTTC. Protein: CASSDPGGRRPEQFF.

This clone appeared a single time. The chain links TRBV6-1 to TRBJ1-6, with D uncertain. Germline V gene data show CDR1 as MNHNS and CDR2 as SASEGT. V was trimmed by 2 bases and J by 1 base, leaving 9 bases between them. The CDR3 is 16 amino acids. Here the CDR3 DNA reads TGTGCCAGCAGTGAATGGCAAGTTTCCTATAATTCACCCCTCCACTTT. Protein: CASSEWQVSYNSPLHF.

The chain couples TRBV6-6 to TRBJ1-5; TRBD1 matches at 8 bases. Trimming took 4 bases from V and 7 from J; bases not matched to a gene: 12. The germline V gene encodes CDR1 MNHNY and CDR2 SVGAGI (reference sequence). The CDR3 is 16 amino acids. CDR3 in amino acids: CASSSSGQGGWQPQHF. CDR3 nucleotide sequence: TGTGCCAGCAGTTCCTCTGGACAGGGTGGCTGGCAGCCCCAGCATTTT.